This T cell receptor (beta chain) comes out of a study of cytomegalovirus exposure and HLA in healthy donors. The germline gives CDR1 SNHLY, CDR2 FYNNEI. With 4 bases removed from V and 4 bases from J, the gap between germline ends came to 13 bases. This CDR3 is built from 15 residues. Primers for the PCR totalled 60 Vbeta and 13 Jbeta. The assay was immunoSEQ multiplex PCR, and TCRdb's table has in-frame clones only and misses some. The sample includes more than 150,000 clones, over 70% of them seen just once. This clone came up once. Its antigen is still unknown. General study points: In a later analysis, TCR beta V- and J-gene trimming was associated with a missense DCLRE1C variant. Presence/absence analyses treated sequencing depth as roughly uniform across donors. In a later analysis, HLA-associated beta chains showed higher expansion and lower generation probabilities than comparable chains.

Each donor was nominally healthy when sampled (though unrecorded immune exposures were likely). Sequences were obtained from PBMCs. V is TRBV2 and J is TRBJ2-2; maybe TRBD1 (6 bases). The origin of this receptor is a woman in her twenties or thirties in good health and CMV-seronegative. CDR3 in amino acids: CASSAERGTTGELFF. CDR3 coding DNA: TGTGCCAGCAGTGCCGAAAGGGGGACCACCGGGGAGCTGTTTTTT.